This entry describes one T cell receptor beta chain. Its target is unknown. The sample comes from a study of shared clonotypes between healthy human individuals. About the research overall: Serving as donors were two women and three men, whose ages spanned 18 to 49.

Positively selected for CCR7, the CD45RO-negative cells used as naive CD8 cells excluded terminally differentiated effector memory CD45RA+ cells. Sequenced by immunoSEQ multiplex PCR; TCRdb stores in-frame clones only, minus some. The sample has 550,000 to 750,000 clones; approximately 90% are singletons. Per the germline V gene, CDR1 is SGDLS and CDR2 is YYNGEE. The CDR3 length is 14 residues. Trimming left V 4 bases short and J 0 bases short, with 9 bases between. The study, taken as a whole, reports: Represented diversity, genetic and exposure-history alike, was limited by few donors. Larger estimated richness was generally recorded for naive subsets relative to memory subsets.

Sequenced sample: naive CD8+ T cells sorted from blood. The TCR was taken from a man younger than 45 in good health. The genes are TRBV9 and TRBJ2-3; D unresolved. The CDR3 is CASSTPGSTDTQYF. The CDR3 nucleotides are TGTGCCAGCAGCACGCCGGGCAGCACAGATACGCAGTATTTT. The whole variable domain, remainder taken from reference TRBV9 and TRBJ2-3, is DSGVTQTPKHLITATGQRVTLRCSPRSGDLSVYWYQQSLDQGLQFLIQYYNGEERAKGNILERFSAQQFPDLHSELNLSSLELGDSALYFCASSTPGSTDTQYFGPGTRLTVL.